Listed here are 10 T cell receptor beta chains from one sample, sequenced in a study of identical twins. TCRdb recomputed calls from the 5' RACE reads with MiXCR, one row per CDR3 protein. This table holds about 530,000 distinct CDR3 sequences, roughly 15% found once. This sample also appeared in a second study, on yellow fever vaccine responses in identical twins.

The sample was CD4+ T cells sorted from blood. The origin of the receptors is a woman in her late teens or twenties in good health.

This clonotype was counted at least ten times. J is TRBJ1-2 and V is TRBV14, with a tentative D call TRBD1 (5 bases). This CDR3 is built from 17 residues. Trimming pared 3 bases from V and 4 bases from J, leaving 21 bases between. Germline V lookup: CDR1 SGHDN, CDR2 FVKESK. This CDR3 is CASSHHTRVPKLYGYTF. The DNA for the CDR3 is TGTGCCAGCAGCCACCACACCAGGGTCCCTAAACTCTATGGCTACACCTTC.

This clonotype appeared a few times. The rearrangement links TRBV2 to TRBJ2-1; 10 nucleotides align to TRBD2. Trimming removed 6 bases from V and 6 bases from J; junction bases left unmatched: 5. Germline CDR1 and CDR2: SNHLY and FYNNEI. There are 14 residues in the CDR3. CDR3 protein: CASRRLAGANEQFF. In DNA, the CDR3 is TGTGCCAGCAGAAGGCTAGCGGGGGCCAATGAGCAGTTCTTC.

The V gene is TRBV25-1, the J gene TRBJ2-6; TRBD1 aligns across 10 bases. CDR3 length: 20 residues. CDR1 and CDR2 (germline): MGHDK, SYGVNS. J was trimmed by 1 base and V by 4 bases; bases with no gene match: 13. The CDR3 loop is CASSVTTGQGRGSGANVLTF. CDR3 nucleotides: TGTGCCAGCAGTGTAACCACGGGACAGGGGCGAGGATCTGGGGCCAACGTCCTGACTTTC.

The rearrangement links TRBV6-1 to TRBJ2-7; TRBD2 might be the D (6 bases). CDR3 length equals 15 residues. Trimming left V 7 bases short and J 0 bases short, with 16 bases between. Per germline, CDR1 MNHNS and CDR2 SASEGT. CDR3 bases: TGTGCCAGCAAAAGGACGGCGGGAAGCTCCTACGAGCAGTACTTC. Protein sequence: CASKRTAGSSYEQYF.

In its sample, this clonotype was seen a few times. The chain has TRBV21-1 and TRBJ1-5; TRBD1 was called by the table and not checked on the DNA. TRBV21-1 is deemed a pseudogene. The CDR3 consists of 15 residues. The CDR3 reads CASSGRDRENQPQHF. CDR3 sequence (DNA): TGTGCCAGCAGCGGCCGGGACAGGGAAAATCAGCCCCAGCATTTT.

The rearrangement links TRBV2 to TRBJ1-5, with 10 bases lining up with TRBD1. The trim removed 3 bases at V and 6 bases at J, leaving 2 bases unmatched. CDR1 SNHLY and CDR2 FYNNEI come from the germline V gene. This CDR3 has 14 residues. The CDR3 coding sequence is TGTGCCAGCAGTGAGGGACAGGGGAGTCAGCCCCAGCATTTT. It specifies CASSEGQGSQPQHF.

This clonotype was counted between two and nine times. The CDR3, as DNA: TGTGCCAGCAGCCGGACAGGGGAGAGCTATGGCTACACCTTC. This gives the protein CASSRTGESYGYTF. This chain links TRBV3-1 with TRBJ1-2; 9 nucleotides match TRBD1. The CDR3 is 14 amino acids. Germline V gene data show CDR1 as LGHDT and CDR2 as YNNKEL (reference sequence). After removal of 4 bases from V and 4 bases from J, the junction contained 4 bases not matched to a gene.

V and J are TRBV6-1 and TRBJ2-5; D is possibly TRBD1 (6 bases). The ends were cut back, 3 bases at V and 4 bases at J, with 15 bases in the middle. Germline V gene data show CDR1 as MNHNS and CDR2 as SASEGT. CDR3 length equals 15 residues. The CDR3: CASSEGAALRETQYF. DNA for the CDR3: TGTGCCAGCAGTGAGGGGGCCGCTTTGAGAGAGACCCAGTACTTC.

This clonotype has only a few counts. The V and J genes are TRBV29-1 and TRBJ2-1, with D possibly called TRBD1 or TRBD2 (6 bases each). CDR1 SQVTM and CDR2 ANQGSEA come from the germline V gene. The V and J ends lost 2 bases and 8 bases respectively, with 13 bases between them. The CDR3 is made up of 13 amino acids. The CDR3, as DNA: TGCAGCGTTGAAAAGCTGGGGGGCCATGAGCAGTTCTTC. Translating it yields CSVEKLGGHEQFF.

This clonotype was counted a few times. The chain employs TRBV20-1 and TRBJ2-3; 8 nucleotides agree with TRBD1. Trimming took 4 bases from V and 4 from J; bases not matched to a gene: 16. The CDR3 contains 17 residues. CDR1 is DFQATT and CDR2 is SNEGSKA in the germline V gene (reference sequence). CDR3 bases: TGCAGTGCTACGGGGTATCAAACAGGGGGGCGACCAGATACGCAGTATTTT. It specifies CSATGYQTGGRPDTQYF.